A few counts support the clone carrying this TCR beta chain. What it recognizes is unknown. This specimen comes from a study of T cell repertoires in cytomegalovirus infection. Study as a whole: Public TCR beta signatures marked donors with CMV infection and the matching HLA.

There are 16 residues in the CDR3. From germline, CDR1 is MDHEN and CDR2 SYDVKM. Trimming stripped 6 bases from V and 5 bases from J, with 19 bases between. Via MiXCR, TCRdb re-called the reads, giving one row per CDR3 protein. This table holds 80,000 to 130,000 distinct CDR3 sequences, 20% to 25% found once. Broader study findings: HLA-C-restricted CMV clonotypes gave the most frequent clonotype in two of eight donors.

The TCR was taken from a human donor in good health (CMV status not recorded). Some clones in this sample may be carry-over from other donors' samples. Source material: CD8+ T cells from PBMCs. The rearrangement joins TRBV28 to TRBJ2-2, with a weak D call TRBD2 (6 bases). The CDR3 is CASSAIRDLRTGELFF. The CDR3 region has the DNA TGTGCCAGCAGCGCCATCCGGGACTTGAGGACCGGGGAGCTGTTTTTT.